This T cell receptor (beta chain) appears in the sequencing data of a study of blood T cell repertoires in COVID-19. This clone appeared a few times. Sequencing was performed with immunoSEQ multiplex PCR; in TCRdb, only in-frame clones are kept and a portion is missing. This sample has around 180,000 clones; about 91% occur once, and the top ten carry 4% to 5%. CDR1 SGHTA and CDR2 FQGNSA come from the germline V gene. Trimming took 4 bases from V and 4 from J, leaving 14 bases between them. CDR3 length: 15 residues. The source material was peripheral blood. V and J are TRBV7-2 and TRBJ1-5; the D gene is possibly TRBD1 (5 bases). This receptor was taken from a woman aged 30 to 39 with acute or convalescent COVID-19. CDR3 in amino acids: CASSSGRGFNQPQHF. The CDR3 DNA reads TGTGCCAGCAGCTCAGGAAGGGGATTTAATCAGCCCCAGCATTTT.